A selection of T cell receptor beta chains follows, all from one sample in a study of regulatory T cells in long-lasting Graves disease. TCRdb ran MiXCR on the multiplex PCR reads and lists one entry per CDR3 protein. The table has roughly 300,000 distinct CDR3 sequences, about 19% seen once. Material: peripheral blood mononuclear cells (PBMCs), obtained when the disease was refractory, from a patient treated with antithyroid drugs. These receptors were collected from a female donor with Graves disease. The CDR3 runs from the conserved cysteine through the conserved F or W. The D gene is left open where the match is weak. Size tells how often a clone was seen (once, few, many) or the class of an expanded clone, and some rows leave it out.

>-|TRBJ1-1|many|TRBV6-1
TGTGCCAGCGGGGGGAGTATGAACACTGAAGCTTTCTTT
CASGGSMNTEAFF
>TRBD2|TRBJ2-2|-|TRBV7-6
TGTGCCAGCAGCTACCCGGGACTAGCGGGTTCGAACACCGGGGAGCTGTTTTTT
CASSYPGLAGSNTGELFF
>-|TRBJ1-2|many|TRBV6-5
TGTGCCAGCAGTTTCTCCGGGACCAGAAACGGCTACACCTTC
CASSFSGTRNGYTF
>-|TRBJ1-1|-|TRBV19
TGTGCCAGTAGTGCCCTCACAGGGAGTCTCACTGAAGCTTTCTTT
CASSALTGSLTEAFF
>-|TRBJ1-6|-|TRBV30
TGTGCCTGGAGCAGTACGGATTCACCCCTCCACTTT
CAWSSTDSPLHF
>-|TRBJ1-2|many|TRBV28
TGTGCCAGCAGTTTATACGGCTCCTATGGCTACACCTTC
CASSLYGSYGYTF
>TRBD2|TRBJ2-7|few|TRBV7-8
TGTGCCAGCAGCATCGCCGGGACTAGCTGGTACTCCTACGAGCAGTACTTC
CASSIAGTSWYSYEQYF
>TRBD2|TRBJ2-5|many|TRBV11-2
TGTGCCAGCAGCTTAGAAGGGAGCGGCGGCGGGAGGGAGACCCAGTACTTC
CASSLEGSGGGRETQYF
>-|TRBJ2-6|-|TRBV6-1
TGTGCCACCCCCCCCCCCCACAATTCTGGGGCCAACGTCCTGACTTTC
CATPPPHNSGANVLTF
>-|TRBJ1-3|few|TRBV19
TGTGCTACGGCCCGGGGGCTGACTGGAAACACCATATATTTT
CATARGLTGNTIYF
>-|TRBJ2-7|many|TRBV7-9
TGTGCCAGCACCCTTAGCGGACGGACTACCTACGAGCAGTACTTC
CASTLSGRTTYEQYF
>TRBD2|TRBJ2-1|few|TRBV4-1
TGCGCCAGCAGCCGAGGTCGGACTAGCGGTTACAATGAGCAGTTCTTC
CASSRGRTSGYNEQFF
>-|TRBJ1-1|many|TRBV6-1
TGTGCCAGCACCAACAATGGGGCGCGGAGAGGGATCAAAGGTGAAGCTTTCTTT
CASTNNGARRGIKGEAFF
>-|TRBJ1-4|many|TRBV28
TGTGCCAGCAGTTTGACAGGACCCAGCGAAAAACTGTTTTTT
CASSLTGPSEKLFF
>-|TRBJ1-4|many|TRBV7-2
TGTGCCAGCAGACAGGGTTGGGGCGAAAAACTGTTTTTT
CASRQGWGEKLFF
>-|TRBJ1-2|-|TRBV5-8
TGTGCCAGCAGCTTGGATGCAGGGGCGAACTATGGCTACACCTTC
CASSLDAGANYGYTF
>-|TRBJ2-5|many|TRBV2
TGTGCCAGCAGTGAACTCAGGGCCTACCAAGAGACCCAGTACTTC
CASSELRAYQETQYF
>-|TRBJ1-6|-|TRBV9
TGTGCCAGCAGCCCCTCCGCAGGGGAGGGTTCACCCCTCCACTTT
CASSPSAGEGSPLHF
>-|TRBJ1-2|many|TRBV28
TGTGCCAGCAGTCTACACCGGGCTCTCTATGGCTACACCTTC
CASSLHRALYGYTF
>-|TRBJ2-2|-|TRBV30
TGTGCCTGGAGTGAATACACCGGGGAGCTGTTTTTT
CAWSEYTGELFF
>TRBD1|TRBJ1-3|-|TRBV30
TGTGCCTGGAGTTTGACAGGGGGCGGAAACACCATATATTTT
CAWSLTGGGNTIYF
>TRBD1|TRBJ2-7|few|TRBV7-2
TGTGCCAGCAGTCCCGGGACAGGGGGACTAGGAGAGCAGTACTTC
CASSPGTGGLGEQYF
>TRBD1|TRBJ1-6|-|TRBV7-6
TGTGCCAGCAGCCGGGACAGCGGAAGCTCACCCCTCCACTTT
CASSRDSGSSPLHF
>-|TRBJ1-4|few|TRBV5-1
TGCGCCAGCAGCCGGGACGGGGGGAATGAAAAACTGTTTTTT
CASSRDGGNEKLFF
>-|TRBJ1-4|few|TRBV4-2
TGTGCCAGCAGCCCATCGACCCCGGAGGTTGAAAAACTGTTTTTT
CASSPSTPEVEKLFF
>-|TRBJ1-2|many|TRBV29-1
TGCAGCGGTGGTGGGCAGCCCTATGGCTACACCTTC
CSGGGQPYGYTF
>-|TRBJ2-6|-|TRBV20-1
TGCAGTGCTAGAGATCGGGGAACTGGGGCCAACGTCCTGACTTTC
CSARDRGTGANVLTF
>-|TRBJ2-7|few|TRBV11-3
TGTGCCAGCAGCTCACTATATGGGGAGGCCTACGAGCAGTACTTC
CASSSLYGEAYEQYF
>-|TRBJ1-6|few|TRBV7-8
TGTGCCAGCAGCCCTGACGGGACGGACAATTCACCCCTCCACTTT
CASSPDGTDNSPLHF
>-|TRBJ2-3|-|TRBV10-3
TGTGCCATCAGTGAGTCGAACACCCTCGGGATATCGCAGTATTTT
CAISESNTLGISQYF
>TRBD2|TRBJ2-7|many|TRBV7-2
TGTGCCAGCAGCTTAGTCGGCGGGGGGGCCTACGAGCAGTACTTC
CASSLVGGGAYEQYF
>-|TRBJ1-5|few|TRBV9
TGTGCCAGCAGCGTAGGGACGGGGGATCAGCCCCAGCATTTT
CASSVGTGDQPQHF
>-|TRBJ2-7|few|TRBV7-8
TGTGCCAGCAGCTCGGCGGGCGGGACAGTATCGGGATACGAGCAGTACTTC
CASSSAGGTVSGYEQYF
>-|TRBJ1-5|few|TRBV7-9
TGTGCCAGCAGCTTTGGGACACCGGGGAATCAGCCCCAGCATTTT
CASSFGTPGNQPQHF
>-|TRBJ1-2|-|TRBV19
TGTGCCAGTCGGGCGTGGGGTAATGGCTACACCTTC
CASRAWGNGYTF
>TRBD1|TRBJ1-5|many|TRBV5-1
TGCGCCAGCAGGACCGGGACAGGTCTCAATCAGCCCCAGCATTTT
CASRTGTGLNQPQHF
>-|TRBJ2-7|-|TRBV28
TGTGCCAGCAGTTTAGCGCCCCCCTCCGAGCAGTACTTC
CASSLAPPSEQYF
>-|TRBJ1-2|many|TRBV12-3/TRBV12-4
TGTGCCAGCAGCTTTGGCGATGGCTACACCTTC
CASSFGDGYTF
>-|TRBJ2-5|many|TRBV2
TGTGCCAGCAGCTCCGGGACCGAAGCCCAAGAGACCCAGTACTTC
CASSSGTEAQETQYF
>-|TRBJ1-5|many|TRBV11-2
TGTGCCAGCAGCCCCCTCGGGGGGAGCAATCAGCCCCAGCATTTT
CASSPLGGSNQPQHF
>-|TRBJ2-7|few|TRBV19
TGTGCCAGTAGTATGGCCTTGGGACCCGAGGGCGGTTTGAATTCCTACGAGCAGTACTTC
CASSMALGPEGGLNSYEQYF
>-|TRBJ2-7|many|TRBV11-2
TGTGCCAGCAGCCACGGGCAGGGGAACTACGAGCAGTACTTC
CASSHGQGNYEQYF
>-|TRBJ1-1|-|TRBV11-3
TGTGCCAGCAGTTTATACACTGAAGTTTTCTTT
CASSLYTEVFF
>-|TRBJ1-4|-|TRBV5-8
TGTGCCAGCAGACATTCCTTTTGGGGGGATAATGAAAAACTGTTTTTT
CASRHSFWGDNEKLFF
>-|TRBJ1-1|-|TRBV4-2
TGTGCCAGCAGCCCAATTACCGGGAGGGGTAGGGCGAACACTGAAGCTTTCTTT
CASSPITGRGRANTEAFF
>TRBD1|TRBJ1-5|-|TRBV6-2/TRBV6-3
TGTGCCAGCAATCCATTTGGACAGGGCGGCCAGCCCCAGCATTTT
CASNPFGQGGQPQHF
>-|TRBJ2-7|many|TRBV28
TGTGCCAGCATTAGGGGGTCCTACGAGCAGTACTTC
CASIRGSYEQYF
>-|TRBJ2-6|-|TRBV19
TGTGCCAGTAGTACCCTCATAGGGGGAAACTCTGGGGCCAACGTCCTGACTTTC
CASSTLIGGNSGANVLTF
>-|TRBJ1-1|many|TRBV3-1
TGTGCCAGCAGCCAAGGAACACCAGCTTTCTTT
CASSQGTPAFF
>TRBD2|TRBJ2-5|many|TRBV7-9
TGTGCCAGCAGCTTAGCGGGACTAGGTCAAGAGACCCAGTACTTC
CASSLAGLGQETQYF
>TRBD1|TRBJ1-2|many|TRBV11-2
TGTGCCAGCAGCCCGTGGACAGGTGGCTACACCTTC
CASSPWTGGYTF
>-|TRBJ1-5|-|TRBV2
TGTGCCAGCAGCCTGCAGGGTAGGTTCCAGCCCCAGCATTTT
CASSLQGRFQPQHF
>TRBD1|TRBJ1-2|few|TRBV3-1
TGTGCCAGCAGCCTTCGACAGGGGGTAACCTATGGCTACACCTTC
CASSLRQGVTYGYTF
>-|TRBJ2-7|once|TRBV6-4
TGTGCCAGCAGTTTCGAAGGGGGGCACTCCTACGAGCAGTACTTC
CASSFEGGHSYEQYF
>-|TRBJ2-6|many|TRBV18
TGTGCCAGCTCACACTCGTTCCTGACTTTC
CASSHSFLTF
>TRBD1|TRBJ1-5|many|TRBV27
TGTGCCAGCAGTTCTCCGGAAGGGGGGACAGACCAATATAGCAATCAGCCCCAGCATTTT
CASSSPEGGTDQYSNQPQHF
>-|TRBJ1-5|few|TRBV6-1
TGTGCCAGTTCGCAATCTATTAGCAATCAGCCCCAGCATTTT
CASSQSISNQPQHF
>-|TRBJ1-5|few|TRBV9
TGTGCCAGCAGCCTCGAGTGGGGCGGTCAGCCCCAGCATTTT
CASSLEWGGQPQHF
>-|TRBJ1-1|many|TRBV28
TGTGCCAGCAGTTTAGCGGGAAAGAACACTGAAGCTTTCTTT
CASSLAGKNTEAFF